Only a few counts were recorded for the clone carrying this T cell receptor (beta chain). PCR employed 60 Vbeta and 13 Jbeta primers. Generated by immunoSEQ multiplex PCR, the TCRdb table keeps only in-frame clones and is missing some. The data contain 200,000 or so clones, approximately 84% of them singletons. The data stem from a study of cytomegalovirus exposure and HLA in healthy donors. The TCR sequence derives from a boy aged 5-17 years in good health and CMV-seronegative. Material: PBMCs.

The CDR3 loop reads CAWSVPDRQNQPQHF. In DNA, the CDR3 is TGTGCCTGGAGTGTCCCAGACAGGCAGAATCAGCCCCAGCATTTT. This rearrangement joins TRBV30 to TRBJ1-5, with a weak D call TRBD1 (6 bases). Germline values: CDR1 GTSNPN, CDR2 SVGIG (reference sequence). The CDR3 contains 15 residues. The V end was cut by 0 bases, the J end by 4 bases, with 13 bases between.